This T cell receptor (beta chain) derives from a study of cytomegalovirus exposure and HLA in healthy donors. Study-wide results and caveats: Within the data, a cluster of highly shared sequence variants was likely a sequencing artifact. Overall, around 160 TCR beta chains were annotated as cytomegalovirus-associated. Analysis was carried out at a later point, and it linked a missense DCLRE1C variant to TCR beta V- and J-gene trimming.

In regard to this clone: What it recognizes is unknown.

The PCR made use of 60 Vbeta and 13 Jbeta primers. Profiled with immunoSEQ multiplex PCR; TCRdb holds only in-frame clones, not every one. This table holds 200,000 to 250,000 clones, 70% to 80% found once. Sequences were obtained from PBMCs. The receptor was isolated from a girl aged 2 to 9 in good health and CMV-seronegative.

The CDR3 spells CAISGDATSGYNEQFF. As DNA, the CDR3 is TGTGCCATCAGTGGGGATGCGACTAGCGGCTACAATGAGCAGTTCTTC. This rearrangement joins TRBV10-3 to TRBJ2-1; 9 nucleotides align to TRBD2. V trimming: 4 bases; J trimming: 3 bases; junction bases outside the gene matches: 7. The V gene's germline CDR1 is ENHRY and CDR2 SYGVKD. The CDR3 is made up of 16 amino acids.